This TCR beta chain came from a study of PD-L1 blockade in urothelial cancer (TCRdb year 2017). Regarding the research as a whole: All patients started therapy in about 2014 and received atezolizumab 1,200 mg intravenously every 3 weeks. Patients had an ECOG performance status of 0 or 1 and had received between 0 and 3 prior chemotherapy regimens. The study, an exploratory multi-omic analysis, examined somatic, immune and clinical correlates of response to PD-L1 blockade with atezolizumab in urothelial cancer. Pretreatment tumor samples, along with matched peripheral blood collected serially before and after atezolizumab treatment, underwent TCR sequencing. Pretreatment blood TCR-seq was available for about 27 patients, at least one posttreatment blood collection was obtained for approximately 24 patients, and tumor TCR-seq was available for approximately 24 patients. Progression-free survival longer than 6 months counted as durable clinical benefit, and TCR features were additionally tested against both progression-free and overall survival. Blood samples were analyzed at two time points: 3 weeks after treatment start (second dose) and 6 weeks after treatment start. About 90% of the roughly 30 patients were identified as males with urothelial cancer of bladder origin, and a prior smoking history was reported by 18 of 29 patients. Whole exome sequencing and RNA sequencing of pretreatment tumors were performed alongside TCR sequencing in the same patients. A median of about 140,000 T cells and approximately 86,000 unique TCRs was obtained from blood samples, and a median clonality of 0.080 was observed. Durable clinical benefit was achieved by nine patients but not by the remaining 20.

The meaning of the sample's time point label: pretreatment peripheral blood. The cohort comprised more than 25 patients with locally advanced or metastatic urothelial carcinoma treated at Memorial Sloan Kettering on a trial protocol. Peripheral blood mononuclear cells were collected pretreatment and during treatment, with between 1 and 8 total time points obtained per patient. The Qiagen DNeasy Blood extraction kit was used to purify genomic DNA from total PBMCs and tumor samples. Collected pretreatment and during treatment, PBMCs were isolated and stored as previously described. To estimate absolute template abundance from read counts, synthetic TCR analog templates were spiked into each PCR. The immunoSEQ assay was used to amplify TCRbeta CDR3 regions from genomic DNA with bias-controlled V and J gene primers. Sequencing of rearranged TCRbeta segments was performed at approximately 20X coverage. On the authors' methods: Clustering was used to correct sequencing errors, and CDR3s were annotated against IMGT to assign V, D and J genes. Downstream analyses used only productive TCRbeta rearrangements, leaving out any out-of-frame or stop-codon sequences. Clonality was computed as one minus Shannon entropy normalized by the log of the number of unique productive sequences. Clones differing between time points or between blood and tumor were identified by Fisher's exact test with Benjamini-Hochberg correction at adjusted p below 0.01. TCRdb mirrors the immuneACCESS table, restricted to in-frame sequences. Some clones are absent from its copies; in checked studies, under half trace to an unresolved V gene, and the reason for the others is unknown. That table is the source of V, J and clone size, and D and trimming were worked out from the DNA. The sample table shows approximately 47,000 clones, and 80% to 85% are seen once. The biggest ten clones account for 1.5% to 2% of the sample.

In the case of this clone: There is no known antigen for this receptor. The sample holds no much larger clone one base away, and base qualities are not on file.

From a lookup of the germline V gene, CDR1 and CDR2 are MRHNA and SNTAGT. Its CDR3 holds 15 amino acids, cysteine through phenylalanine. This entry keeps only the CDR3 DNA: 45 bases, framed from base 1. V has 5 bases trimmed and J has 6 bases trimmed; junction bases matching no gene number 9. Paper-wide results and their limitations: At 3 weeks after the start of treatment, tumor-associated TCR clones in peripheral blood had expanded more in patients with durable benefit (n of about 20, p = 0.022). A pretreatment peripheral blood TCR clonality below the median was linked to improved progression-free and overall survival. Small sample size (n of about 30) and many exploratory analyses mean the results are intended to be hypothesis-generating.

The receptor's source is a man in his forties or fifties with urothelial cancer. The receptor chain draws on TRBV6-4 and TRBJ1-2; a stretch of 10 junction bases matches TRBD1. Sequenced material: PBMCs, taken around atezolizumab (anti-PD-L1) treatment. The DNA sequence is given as TGTGCCAGCAGTCCAACCTGGGGACAGGGGAATGGCTACACCTTC. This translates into CASSPTWGQGNGYTF.